This T cell receptor beta chain was observed in a study of T cells in Graves' hyperthyroidism and ophthalmopathy. Turning to the study itself: Once the initial diagnosis was made, peripheral blood was obtained before any treatment. Regarding the study as a whole: Ophthalmopathy was separated from stable hyperthyroidism by a 13 V-J model. Most expanded thyroid clonotypes above 0.001 also appeared in blood.

From RNA transcripts, TCR beta CDR3 regions were amplified. TCR CDR3 regions were first amplified by RT-PCR with HTBI primers. TCRdb re-called the multiplex PCR reads with MiXCR, one entry per CDR3 protein. The sample records approximately 400,000 distinct CDR3 sequences, 18% being singletons. At least 3 on the Clinical Activity Score was recorded for ophthalmopathy patients, who also had NOSPECS grade at least 4 and duration under 3 months. This clonotype appeared many times. Its specificity is not known. V was cut by 4 bases and J by 7 bases, with 14 bases left in between. In germline, CDR1 is KGHSH, CDR2 LQKENI. This CDR3 has 13 amino acids.

Sequencing was done on a sample of blood. The sequence came from a man between 18 and 35 years old with Graves' ophthalmopathy. The V call is TRBV18, the J call TRBJ2-7; D is unclear. CDR3 protein: CASSLGVLGEQYF. The CDR3 nucleotides are TGTGCCAGCTCACTTGGCGTGTTGGGTGAGCAGTACTTC.